What follows is one T cell receptor beta chain and its context. What it recognizes is unknown. The CDR3 contains 16 residues. CDR1 SQVTM and CDR2 ANQGSEA come from the germline V gene. With 5 bases clipped from V and 0 bases from J, the junction kept 9 bases outside the gene matches. The data were obtained in a study of cytomegalovirus exposure and HLA in healthy donors. The PCR used 60 Vbeta and 13 Jbeta primers. Clones were read by immunoSEQ multiplex PCR, and TCRdb kept only the in-frame ones, dropping some. This sample has more than 95,000 clones, with approximately 81% found just once. Findings of the study overall: Researchers reported in a later analysis that common viral pathogens appeared linked to several top clusters. Most TCR sequences showed up rarely, but some public TCRs showed up in many donors.

The specimen was PBMCs. The gene calls are TRBV29-1 and TRBJ1-1, with 10 bases matching TRBD1. This clonotype originated in a man between 25 and 39 years old in good health and CMV-seropositive. The CDR3 bases are TGCAGCGTTCGAAGACAGGGGGCGAACATGAACACTGAAGCTTTCTTT. Encoded protein: CSVRRQGANMNTEAFF.